The text below deals with one T cell receptor beta chain. Its antigen remains unidentified. The source of the sample is a study of T cell responses to AZD1222 COVID-19 vaccine. Libraries were prepared by immunoSEQ multiplex PCR; TCRdb keeps only in-frame clonotypes and omits some of them. The sample has some 120,000 clones; roughly 92% are singletons. Broader study findings: Most donors were white British, females outnumbered males, and clonal diversity was possibly underestimated.

The sample here was peripheral blood, taken 28 days after the second AZD1222 dose. The TCR sequence derives from an adult who received the AZD1222 COVID-19 vaccine.

This CDR3 is CASSPGRSKGDTQYF. In nucleotides, the CDR3 is TGTGCCAGCAGCCCGGGGAGGAGTAAGGGAGATACGCAGTATTTT. The chain employs TRBV5-4 and TRBJ2-3; tentatively, D is TRBD2 (6 bases). Germline loops: CDR1 SGHNT, CDR2 YYREEE (reference sequence). Trimming removed 4 bases at V and 5 bases at J, with 17 bases between. The CDR3 has 15 residues.